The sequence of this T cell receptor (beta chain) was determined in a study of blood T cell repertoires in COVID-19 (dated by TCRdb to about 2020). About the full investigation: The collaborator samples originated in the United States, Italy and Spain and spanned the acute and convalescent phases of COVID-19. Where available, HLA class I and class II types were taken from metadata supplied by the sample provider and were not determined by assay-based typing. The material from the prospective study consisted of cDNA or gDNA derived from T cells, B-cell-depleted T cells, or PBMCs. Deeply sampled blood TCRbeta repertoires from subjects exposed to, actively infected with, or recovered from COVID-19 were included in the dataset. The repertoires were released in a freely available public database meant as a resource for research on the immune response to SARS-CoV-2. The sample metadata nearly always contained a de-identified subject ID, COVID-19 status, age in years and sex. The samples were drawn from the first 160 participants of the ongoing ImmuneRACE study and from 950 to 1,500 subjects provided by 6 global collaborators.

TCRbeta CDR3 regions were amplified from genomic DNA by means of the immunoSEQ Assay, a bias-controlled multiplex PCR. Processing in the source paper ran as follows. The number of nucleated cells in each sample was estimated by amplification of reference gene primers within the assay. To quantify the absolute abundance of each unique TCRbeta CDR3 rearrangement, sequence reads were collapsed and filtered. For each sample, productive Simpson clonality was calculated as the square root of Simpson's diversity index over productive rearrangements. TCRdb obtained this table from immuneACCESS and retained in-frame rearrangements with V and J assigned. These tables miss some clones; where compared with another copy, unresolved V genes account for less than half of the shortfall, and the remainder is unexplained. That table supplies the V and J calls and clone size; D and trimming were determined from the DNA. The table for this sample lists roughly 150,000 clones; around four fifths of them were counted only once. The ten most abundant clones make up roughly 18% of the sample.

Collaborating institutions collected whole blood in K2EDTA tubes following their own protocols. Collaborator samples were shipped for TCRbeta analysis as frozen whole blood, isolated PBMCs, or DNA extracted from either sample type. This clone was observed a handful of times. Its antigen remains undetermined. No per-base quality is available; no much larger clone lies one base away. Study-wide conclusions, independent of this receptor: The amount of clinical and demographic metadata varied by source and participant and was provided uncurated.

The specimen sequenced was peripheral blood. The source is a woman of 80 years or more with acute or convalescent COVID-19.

Read as DNA, the sequence is TGTGCCAGCAGCCCCAGGACAACCAATTATGGCTACACCTTC. It is translated as CASSPRTTNYGYTF. Recombination linked TRBV9 to TRBJ1-2; TRBD1 is a possible D gene, resting on 5 matching bases. Its CDR3 holds 14 amino acids, cysteine through phenylalanine. Only CDR3 DNA is held: 42 bases, read in frame from base 1. CDR1 is given as SGDLS and CDR2 as YYNGEE, both from the germline V gene. Trimming at the junction amounts to 4 bases on V and 5 bases on J, and the germline ends lie 15 bases apart.